One T cell receptor beta chain is described in this entry. This sample was included in a study of blood T cell repertoires in COVID-19. Produced via immunoSEQ multiplex PCR; TCRdb's table is partial and in-frame only. This sample carries fewer than 250,000 clones, around four fifths of them seen once, and the ten largest clones take 5% to 7%. With 0 bases removed from V and 5 bases from J, the gap between germline ends came to 7 bases. The CDR3 contains 14 residues. Germline CDR1 and CDR2: KGHDR and SFDVKD. Sequenced material: peripheral blood. This sequence originates from a woman aged 55 to 70 with active or convalescent COVID-19. The rearrangement links TRBV24-1 to TRBJ1-5; D ambiguous. CDR3 loop: CATSDLFGDQPQHF. As DNA, the CDR3 is TGTGCCACCAGTGATTTGTTCGGGGATCAGCCCCAGCATTTT.